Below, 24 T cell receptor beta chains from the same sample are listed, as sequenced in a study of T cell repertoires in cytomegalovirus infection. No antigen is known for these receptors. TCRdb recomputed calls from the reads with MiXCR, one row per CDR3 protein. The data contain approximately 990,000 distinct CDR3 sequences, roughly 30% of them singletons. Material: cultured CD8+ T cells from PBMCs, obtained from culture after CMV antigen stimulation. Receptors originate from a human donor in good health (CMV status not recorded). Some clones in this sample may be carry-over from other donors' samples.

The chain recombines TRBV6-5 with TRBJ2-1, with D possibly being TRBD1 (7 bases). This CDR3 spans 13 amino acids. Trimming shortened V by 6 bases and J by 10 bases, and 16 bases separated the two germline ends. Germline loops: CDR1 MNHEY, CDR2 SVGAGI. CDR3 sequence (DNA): TGTGCCAGCAGCCAGGGGGGCCGGGGAGAGCAGTTCTTC. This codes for CASSQGGRGEQFF.

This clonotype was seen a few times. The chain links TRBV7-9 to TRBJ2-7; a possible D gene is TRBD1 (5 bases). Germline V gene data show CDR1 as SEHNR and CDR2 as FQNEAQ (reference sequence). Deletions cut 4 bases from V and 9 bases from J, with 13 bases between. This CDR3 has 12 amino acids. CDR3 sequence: CASSSQGSAQYF. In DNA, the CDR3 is TGTGCCAGCAGCTCCCAGGGATCGGCGCAGTACTTC.

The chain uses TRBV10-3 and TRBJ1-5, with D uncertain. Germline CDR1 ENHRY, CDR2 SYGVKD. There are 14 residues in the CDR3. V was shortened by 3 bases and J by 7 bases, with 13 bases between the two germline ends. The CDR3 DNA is TGTGCCATCAGTGATTCTCGGGTGGGGCAGCCCCAGCATTTT. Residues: CAISDSRVGQPQHF.

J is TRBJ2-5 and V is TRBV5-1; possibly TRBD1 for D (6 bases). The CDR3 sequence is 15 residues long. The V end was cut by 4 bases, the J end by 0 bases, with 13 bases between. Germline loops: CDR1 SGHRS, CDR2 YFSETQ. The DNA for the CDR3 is TGCGCCAGCAGCCTCTCCGGGACATACCAAGAGACCCAGTACTTC. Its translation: CASSLSGTYQETQYF.

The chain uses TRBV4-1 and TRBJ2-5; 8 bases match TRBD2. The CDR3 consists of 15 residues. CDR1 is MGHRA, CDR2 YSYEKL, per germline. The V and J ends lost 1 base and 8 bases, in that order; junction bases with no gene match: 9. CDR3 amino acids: CASSQVGSGADTQYF. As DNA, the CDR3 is TGCGCCAGCAGCCAAGTGGGTAGCGGGGCGGATACCCAGTACTTC.

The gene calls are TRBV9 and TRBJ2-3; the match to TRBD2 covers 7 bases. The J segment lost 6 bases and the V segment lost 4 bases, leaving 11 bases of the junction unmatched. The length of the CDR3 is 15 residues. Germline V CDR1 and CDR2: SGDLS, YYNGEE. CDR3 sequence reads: CASSPEGRGGDTQYF. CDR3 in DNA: TGTGCCAGCAGCCCCGAGGGTCGGGGAGGGGATACGCAGTATTTT.

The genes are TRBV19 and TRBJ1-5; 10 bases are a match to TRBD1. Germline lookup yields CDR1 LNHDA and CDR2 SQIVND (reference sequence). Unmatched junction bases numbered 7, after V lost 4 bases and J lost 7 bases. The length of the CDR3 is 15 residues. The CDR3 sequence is CASSNRDRGGQPQHF. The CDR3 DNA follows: TGTGCCAGTAGTAACCGGGACAGGGGTGGACAGCCCCAGCATTTT.

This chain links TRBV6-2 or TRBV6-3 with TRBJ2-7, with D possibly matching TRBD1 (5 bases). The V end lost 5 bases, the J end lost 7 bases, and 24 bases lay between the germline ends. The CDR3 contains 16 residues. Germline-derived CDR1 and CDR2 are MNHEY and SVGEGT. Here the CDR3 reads CASSPPTPQGVREQYV. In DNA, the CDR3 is TGTGCCAGCAGTCCTCCGACTCCCCAAGGGGTTCGTGAGCAGTACGTC.

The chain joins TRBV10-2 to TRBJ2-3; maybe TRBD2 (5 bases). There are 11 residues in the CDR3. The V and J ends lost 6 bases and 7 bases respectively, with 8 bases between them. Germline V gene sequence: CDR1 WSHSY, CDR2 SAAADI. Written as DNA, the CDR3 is TGCGCCAGCAGCCCGGGGAATACGCAGTATTTT. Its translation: CASSPGNTQYF.

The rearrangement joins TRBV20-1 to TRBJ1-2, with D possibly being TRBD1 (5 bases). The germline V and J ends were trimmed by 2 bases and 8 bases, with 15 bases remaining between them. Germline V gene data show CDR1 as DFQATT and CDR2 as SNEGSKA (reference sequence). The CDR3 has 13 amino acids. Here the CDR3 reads CSARWSVGDGYTF. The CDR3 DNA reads TGCAGTGCTAGATGGTCTGTGGGGGACGGCTACACCTTC.

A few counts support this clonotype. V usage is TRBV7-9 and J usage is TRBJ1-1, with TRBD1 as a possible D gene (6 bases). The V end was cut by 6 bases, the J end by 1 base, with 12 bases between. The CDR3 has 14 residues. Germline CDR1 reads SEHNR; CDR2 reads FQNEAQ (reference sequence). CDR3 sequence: CASRRNRENTEAFF. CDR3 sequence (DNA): TGTGCCAGCAGACGAAACAGGGAGAACACTGAAGCTTTCTTT.

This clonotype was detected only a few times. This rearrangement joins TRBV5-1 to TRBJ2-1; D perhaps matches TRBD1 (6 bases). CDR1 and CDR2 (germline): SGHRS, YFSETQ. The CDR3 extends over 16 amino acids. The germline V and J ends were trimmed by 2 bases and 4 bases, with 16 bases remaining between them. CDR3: CASSFSGDTTYNEQFF. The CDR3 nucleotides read TGCGCCAGCAGCTTTTCCGGGGACACTACATACAATGAGCAGTTCTTC.

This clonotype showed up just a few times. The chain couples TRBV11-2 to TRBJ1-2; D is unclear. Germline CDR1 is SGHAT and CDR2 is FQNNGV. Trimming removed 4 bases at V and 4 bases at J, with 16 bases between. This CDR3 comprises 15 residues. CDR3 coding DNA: TGTGCCAGCAGCTCCCAAGTTTGGGCAAGCTATGGCTACACCTTC. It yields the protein CASSSQVWASYGYTF. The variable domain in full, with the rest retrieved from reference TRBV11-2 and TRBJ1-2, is EAGVAQSPRYKIIEKRQSVAFWCNPISGHATLYWYQQILGQGPKLLIQFQNNGVVDDSQLPKDRFSAERLKGVDSTLKIQPAKLEDSAVYLCASSSQVWASYGYTFGSGTRLTVV.

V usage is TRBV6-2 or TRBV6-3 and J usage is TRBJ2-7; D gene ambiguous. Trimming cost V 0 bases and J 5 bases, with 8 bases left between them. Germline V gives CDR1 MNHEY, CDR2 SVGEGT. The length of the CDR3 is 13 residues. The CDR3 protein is CASSYSNRDEQYV. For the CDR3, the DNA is TGTGCCAGCAGTTACTCGAATCGGGACGAGCAGTACGTC.

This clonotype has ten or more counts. The CDR3 DNA sequence: TGTGCCAGCAGCCCGCGACAGCCCGTCCGTGGCTACACCTTC. Protein product: CASSPRQPVRGYTF. The chain employs TRBV7-8 and TRBJ1-2, with a weak D call TRBD1 (5 bases). The germline V gene encodes CDR1 SGHVS and CDR2 FQNEAQ. V was clipped by 5 bases and J by 7 bases, with 17 bases between them. The CDR3 runs to 14 residues. Combining the CDR3 with reference TRBV7-8 and TRBJ1-2 gives the whole variable domain GAGVSQSPRYKVAKRGQDVALRCDPISGHVSLFWYQQALGQGPEFLTYFQNEAQLDKSGLPSDRFFAERPEGSVSTLKIQRTQQEDSAVYLCASSPRQPVRGYTFGSGTRLTVV.

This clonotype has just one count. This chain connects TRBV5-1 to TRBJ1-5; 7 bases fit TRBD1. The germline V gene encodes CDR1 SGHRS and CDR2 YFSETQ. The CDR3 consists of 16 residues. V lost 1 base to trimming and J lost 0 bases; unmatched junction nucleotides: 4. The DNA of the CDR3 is TGCGCCAGCAGCTTGTTGCCAGGGGGTAGCAATCAGCCCCAGCATTTT. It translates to CASSLLPGGSNQPQHF.

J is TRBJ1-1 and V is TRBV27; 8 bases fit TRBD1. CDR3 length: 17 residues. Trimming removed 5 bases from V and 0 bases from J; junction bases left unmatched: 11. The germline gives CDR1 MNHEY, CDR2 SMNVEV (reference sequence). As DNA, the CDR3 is TGTGCCAGCAGTCCTTTCCTTGACAGGGGACTGAACACTGAAGCTTTCTTT. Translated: CASSPFLDRGLNTEAFF.

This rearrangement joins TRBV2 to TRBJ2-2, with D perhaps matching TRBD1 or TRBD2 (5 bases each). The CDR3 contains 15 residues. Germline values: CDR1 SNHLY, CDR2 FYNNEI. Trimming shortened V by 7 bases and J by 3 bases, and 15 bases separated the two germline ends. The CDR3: CASTYTRGHTGELFF. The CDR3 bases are TGTGCCAGCACTTACACCCGGGGACACACCGGGGAGCTGTTTTTT.

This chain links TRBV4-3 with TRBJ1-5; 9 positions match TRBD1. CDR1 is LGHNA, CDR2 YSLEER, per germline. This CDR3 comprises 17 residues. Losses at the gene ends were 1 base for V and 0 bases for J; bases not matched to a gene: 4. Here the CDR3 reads CASSQGRTGDSNQPQHF. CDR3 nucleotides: TGCGCCAGCAGCCAAGGACGGACAGGGGATAGCAATCAGCCCCAGCATTTT.

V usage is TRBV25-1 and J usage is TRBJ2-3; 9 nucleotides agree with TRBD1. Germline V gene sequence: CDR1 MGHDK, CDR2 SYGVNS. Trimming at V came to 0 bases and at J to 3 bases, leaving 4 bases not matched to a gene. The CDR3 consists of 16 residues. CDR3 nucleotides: TGTGCCAGCAGTGAATATTACAGGGGGCTGACAGATACGCAGTATTTT. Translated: CASSEYYRGLTDTQYF.

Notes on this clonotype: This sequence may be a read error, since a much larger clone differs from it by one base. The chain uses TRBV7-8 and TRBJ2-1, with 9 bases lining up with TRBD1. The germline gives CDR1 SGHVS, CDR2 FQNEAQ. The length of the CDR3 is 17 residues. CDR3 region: CVSSLARQGVSYNEQFF. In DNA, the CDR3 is TGTGTCAGCAGCTTAGCGCGACAGGGGGTATCCTACAATGAGCAGTTCTTC.

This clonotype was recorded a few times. CDR3 sequence: CASSQQRINSGANVLTF. The CDR3 DNA is TGTGCCAGCAGCCAGCAGCGGATAAACTCTGGGGCCAACGTCCTGACTTTC. This rearrangement joins TRBV14 to TRBJ2-6; D is possibly TRBD2 (5 bases). V lost 3 bases and J 0 bases, leaving 12 bases between the germline ends. The germline gives CDR1 SGHDN, CDR2 FVKESK. There are 17 residues in the CDR3.

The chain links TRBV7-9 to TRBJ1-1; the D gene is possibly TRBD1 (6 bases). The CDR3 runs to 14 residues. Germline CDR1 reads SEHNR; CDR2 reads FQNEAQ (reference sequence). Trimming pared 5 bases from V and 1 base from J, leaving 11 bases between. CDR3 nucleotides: TGTGCCAGCAGCCCAGGGGAAACGAACACTGAAGCTTTCTTT. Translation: CASSPGETNTEAFF. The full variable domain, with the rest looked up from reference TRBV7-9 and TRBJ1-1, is DTGVSQNPRHKITKRGQNVTFRCDPISEHNRLYWYRQTLGQGPEFLTYFQNEAQLEKSRLLSDRFSAERPKGSFSTLEIQRTEQGDSAMYLCASSPGETNTEAFFGQGTRLTVV.

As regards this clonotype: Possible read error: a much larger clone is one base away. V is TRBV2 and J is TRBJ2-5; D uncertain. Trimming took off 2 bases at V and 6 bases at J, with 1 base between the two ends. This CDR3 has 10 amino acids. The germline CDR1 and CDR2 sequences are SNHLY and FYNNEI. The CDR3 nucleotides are TGTGCCAGCAGTGAACAGACCCAGTACTTC. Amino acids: CASSEQTQYF.